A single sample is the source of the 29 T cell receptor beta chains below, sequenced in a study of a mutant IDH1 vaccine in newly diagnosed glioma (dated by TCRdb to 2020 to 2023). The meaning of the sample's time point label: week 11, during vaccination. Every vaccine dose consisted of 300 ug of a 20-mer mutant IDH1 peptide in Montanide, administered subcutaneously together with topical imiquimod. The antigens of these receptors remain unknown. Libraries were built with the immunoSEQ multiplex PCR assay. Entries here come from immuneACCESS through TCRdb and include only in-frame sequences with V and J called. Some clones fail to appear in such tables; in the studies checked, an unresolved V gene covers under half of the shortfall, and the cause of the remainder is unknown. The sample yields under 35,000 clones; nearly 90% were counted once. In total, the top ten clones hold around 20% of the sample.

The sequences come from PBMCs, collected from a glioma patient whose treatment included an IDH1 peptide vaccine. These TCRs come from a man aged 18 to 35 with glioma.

The CDR3 region has the DNA TGTGCCAGCTCCGGGACAGGGGACGCCCTAGGGCTCTATGGCTACACCTTC. Encoded protein: CASSGTGDALGLYGYTF. The chain couples TRBV28 to TRBJ1-2; 10 nucleotides agree with TRBD1. This CDR3 is 17 amino acids long. Germline V gene data show CDR1 as MDHEN and CDR2 as SYDVKM. The trim removed 8 bases at V and 4 bases at J, leaving 16 bases unmatched.

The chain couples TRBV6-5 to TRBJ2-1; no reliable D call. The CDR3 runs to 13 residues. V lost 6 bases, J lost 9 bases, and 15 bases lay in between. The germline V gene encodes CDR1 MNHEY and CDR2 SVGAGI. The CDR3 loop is CASSQPATGEQFF. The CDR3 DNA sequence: TGTGCCAGCAGCCAACCCGCTACGGGTGAGCAGTTCTTC.

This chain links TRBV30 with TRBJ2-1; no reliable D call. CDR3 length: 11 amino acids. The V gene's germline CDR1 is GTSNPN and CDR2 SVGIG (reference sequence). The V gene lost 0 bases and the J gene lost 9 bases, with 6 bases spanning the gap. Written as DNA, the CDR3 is TGTGCCTGGAGTGTAACTGGTGAGCAGTTCTTC. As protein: CAWSVTGEQFF.

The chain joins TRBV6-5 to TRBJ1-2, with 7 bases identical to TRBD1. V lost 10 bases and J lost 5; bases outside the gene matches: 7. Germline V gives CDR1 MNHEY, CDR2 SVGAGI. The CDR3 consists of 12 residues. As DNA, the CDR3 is TGTGCCACCAAAGGGACAGCTTATGGCTACACCTTC. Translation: CATKGTAYGYTF.

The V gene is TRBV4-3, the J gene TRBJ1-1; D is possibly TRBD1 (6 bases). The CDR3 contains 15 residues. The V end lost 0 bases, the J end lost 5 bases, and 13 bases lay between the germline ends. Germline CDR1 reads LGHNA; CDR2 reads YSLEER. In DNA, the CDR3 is TGCGCCAGCAGCCAAGATCACGGAGGGGGTACTGAAGCTTTCTTT. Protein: CASSQDHGGGTEAFF.

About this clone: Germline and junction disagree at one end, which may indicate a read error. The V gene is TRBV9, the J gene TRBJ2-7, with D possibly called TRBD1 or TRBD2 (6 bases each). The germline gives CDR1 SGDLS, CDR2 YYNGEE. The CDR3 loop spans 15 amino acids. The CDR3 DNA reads TGTGCCAGCAGCTCCGGGGGCCGCGGCTCCGACGAGCAGTACTTC. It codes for CASSSGGRGSDEQYF.

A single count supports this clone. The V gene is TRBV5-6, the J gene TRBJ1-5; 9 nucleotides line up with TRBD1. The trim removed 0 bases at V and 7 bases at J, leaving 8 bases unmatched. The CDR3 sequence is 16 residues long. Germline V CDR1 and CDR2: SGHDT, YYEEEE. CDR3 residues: CASSLGLPGQGQPQHF. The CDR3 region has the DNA TGTGCCAGCAGCTTGGGGCTCCCGGGACAGGGACAGCCCCAGCATTTT.

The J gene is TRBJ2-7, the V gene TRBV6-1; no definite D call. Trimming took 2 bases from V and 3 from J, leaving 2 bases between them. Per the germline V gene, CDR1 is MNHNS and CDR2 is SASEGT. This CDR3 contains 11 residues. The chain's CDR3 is CASSESYEQYF. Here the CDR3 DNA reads TGTGCCAGCAGTGAAAGCTACGAGCAGTACTTC.

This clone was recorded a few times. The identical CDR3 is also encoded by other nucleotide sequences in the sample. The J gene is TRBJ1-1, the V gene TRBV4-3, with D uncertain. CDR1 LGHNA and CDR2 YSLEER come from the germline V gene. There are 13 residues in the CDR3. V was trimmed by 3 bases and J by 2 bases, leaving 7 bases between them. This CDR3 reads CASSQDLNTEAFF. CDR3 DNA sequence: TGCGCCAGCAGCCAGGACTTAAACACTGAAGCTTTCTTT.

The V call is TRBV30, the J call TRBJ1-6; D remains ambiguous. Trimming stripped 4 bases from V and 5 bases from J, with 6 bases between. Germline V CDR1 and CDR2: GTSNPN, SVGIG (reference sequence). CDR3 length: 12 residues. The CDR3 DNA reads TGTGCCTGGACCCAAAATAATTCACCCCTCCACTTT. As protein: CAWTQNNSPLHF.

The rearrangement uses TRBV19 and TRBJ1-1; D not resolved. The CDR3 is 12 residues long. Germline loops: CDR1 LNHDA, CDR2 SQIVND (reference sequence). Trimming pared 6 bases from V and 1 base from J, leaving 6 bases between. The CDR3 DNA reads TGTGCCAGTAGGGCGAGGAACACTGAAGCTTTCTTT. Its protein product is CASRARNTEAFF.

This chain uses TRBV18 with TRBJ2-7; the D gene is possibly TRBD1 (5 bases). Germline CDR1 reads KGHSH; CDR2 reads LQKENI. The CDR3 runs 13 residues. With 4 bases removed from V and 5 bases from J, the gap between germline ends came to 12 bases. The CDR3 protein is CASSLAGYDEQYF. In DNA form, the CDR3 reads TGTGCCAGCTCACTCGCAGGGTACGACGAGCAGTACTTC. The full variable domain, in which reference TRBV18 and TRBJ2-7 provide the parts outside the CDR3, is NAGVMQNPRHLVRRRGQEARLRCSPMKGHSHVYWYRQLPEEGLKFMVYLQKENIIDESGMPKERFSAEFPKEGPSILRIQQVVRGDSAAYFCASSLAGYDEQYFGPGTRLTVT.

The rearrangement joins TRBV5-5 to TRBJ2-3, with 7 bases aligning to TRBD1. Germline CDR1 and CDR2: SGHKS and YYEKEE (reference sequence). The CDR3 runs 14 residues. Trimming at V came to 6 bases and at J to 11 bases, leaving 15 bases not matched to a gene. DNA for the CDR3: TGTGCCAGCACCCCGGGACAGCTCTTTCAGGAGCAGTATTTT. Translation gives CASTPGQLFQEQYF. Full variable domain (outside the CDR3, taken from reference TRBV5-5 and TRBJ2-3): DAGVTQSPTHLIKTRGQQVTLRCSPISGHKSVSWYQQVLGQGPQFIFQYYEKEERGRGNFPDRFSARQFPNYSSELNVNALLLGDSALYLCASTPGQLFQEQYFGPGTRLTVL.

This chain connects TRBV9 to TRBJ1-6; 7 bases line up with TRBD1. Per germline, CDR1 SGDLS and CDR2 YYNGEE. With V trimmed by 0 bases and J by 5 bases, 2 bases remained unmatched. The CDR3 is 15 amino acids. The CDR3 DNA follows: TGTGCCAGCAGCGTAGCCGGGACAGATAATTCACCCCTCCACTTT. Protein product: CASSVAGTDNSPLHF.

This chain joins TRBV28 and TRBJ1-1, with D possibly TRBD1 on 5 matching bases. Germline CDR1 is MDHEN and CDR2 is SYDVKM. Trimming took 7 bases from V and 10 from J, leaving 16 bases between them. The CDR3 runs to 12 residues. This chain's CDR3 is CASKAGGRGAFF. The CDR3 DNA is TGTGCCAGCAAGGCCGGGGGAAGAGGAGCTTTCTTT.

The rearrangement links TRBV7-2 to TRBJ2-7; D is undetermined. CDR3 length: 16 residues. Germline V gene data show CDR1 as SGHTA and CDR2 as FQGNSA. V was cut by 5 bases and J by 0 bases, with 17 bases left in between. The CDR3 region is CASSPLPRRFSYEQYF. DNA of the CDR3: TGTGCCAGCAGCCCTCTTCCCAGGCGCTTCTCCTACGAGCAGTACTTC.

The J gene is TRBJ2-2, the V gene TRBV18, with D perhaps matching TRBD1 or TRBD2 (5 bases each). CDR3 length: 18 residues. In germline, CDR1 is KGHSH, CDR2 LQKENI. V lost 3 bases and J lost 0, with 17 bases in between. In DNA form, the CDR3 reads TGTGCCAGCTCACCTCCGCCGTGGGGGAATTCGAACACCGGGGAGCTGTTTTTT. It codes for CASSPPPWGNSNTGELFF.

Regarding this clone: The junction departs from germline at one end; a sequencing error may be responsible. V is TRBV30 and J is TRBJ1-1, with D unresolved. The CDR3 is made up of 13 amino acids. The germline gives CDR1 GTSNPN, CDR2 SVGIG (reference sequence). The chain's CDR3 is CAWSVLRATEAFF. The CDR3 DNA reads TGTGCCTGGAGTGTACTGAGGGCCACTGAGGCTTTCTTT.

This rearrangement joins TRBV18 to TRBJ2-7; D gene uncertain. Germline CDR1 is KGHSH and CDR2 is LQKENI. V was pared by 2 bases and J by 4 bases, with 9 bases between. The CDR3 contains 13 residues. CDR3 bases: TGTGCCAGCTCACCAGGAGAAAGTTACGAGCAGTACTTC. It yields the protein CASSPGESYEQYF.

CDR3 DNA sequence: TGTGCCTGGAACGACGGCCAAGAGACCCAGTACTTC. Translating it yields CAWNDGQETQYF. The chain recombines TRBV30 with TRBJ2-5; D unclear. The germline V gene has CDR1 GTSNPN and CDR2 SVGIG (reference sequence). Trimming pared 4 bases from V and 1 base from J, leaving 7 bases between. This CDR3 contains 12 residues.

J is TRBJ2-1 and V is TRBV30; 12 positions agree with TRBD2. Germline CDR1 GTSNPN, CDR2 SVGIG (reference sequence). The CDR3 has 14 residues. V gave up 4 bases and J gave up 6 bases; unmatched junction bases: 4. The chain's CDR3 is CAWNLAGGGNEQFF. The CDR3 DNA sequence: TGTGCCTGGAACCTAGCGGGAGGGGGCAATGAGCAGTTCTTC.

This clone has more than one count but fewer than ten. CDR3 residues: CAWSGYNWSPLHF. CDR3 DNA sequence: TGTGCCTGGAGTGGATATAATTGGTCACCCCTCCACTTT. The chain combines TRBV30 with TRBJ1-6, with D uncertain. Per the germline V gene, CDR1 is GTSNPN and CDR2 is SVGIG (reference sequence). V lost 1 base and J lost 10, with 11 bases in between. The CDR3 consists of 13 residues.

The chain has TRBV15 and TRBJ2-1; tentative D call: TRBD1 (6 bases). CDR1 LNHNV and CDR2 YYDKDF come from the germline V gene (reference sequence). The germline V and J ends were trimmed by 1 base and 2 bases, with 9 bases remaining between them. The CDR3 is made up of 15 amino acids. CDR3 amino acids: CATSRVQGPYNEQFF. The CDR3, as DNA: TGTGCCACCAGCAGAGTTCAGGGGCCCTACAATGAGCAGTTCTTC.

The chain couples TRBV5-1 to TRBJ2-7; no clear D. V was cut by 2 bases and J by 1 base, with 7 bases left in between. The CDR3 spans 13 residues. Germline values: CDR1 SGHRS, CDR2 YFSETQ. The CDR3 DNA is TGCGCCAGCAGCTTTATGGATTCCTACGAGCAGTACTTC. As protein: CASSFMDSYEQYF.

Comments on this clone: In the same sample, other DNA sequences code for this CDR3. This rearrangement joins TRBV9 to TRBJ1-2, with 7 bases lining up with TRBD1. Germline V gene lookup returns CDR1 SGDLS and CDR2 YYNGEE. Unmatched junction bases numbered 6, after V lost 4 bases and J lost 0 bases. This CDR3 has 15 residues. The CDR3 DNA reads TGTGCCAGCAGCCCAACCGGGACAGCTAACTATGGCTACACCTTC. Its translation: CASSPTGTANYGYTF. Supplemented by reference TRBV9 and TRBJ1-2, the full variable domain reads DSGVTQTPKHLITATGQRVTLRCSPRSGDLSVYWYQQSLDQGLQFLIQYYNGEERAKGNILERFSAQQFPDLHSELNLSSLELGDSALYFCASSPTGTANYGYTFGSGTRLTVV.

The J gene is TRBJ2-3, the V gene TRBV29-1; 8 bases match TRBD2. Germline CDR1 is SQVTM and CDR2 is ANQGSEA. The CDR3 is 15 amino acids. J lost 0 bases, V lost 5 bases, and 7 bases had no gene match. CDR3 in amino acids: CSVHLSGKSTDTQYF. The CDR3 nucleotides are TGCAGCGTTCACCTTAGCGGGAAGAGCACAGATACGCAGTATTTT.

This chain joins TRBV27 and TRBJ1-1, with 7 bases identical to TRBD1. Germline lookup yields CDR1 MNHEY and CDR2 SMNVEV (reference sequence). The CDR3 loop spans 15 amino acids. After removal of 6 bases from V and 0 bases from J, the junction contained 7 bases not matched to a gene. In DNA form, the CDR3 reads TGTGCCAGCAGCCTGACAGGGACTGTGAACACTGAAGCTTTCTTT. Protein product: CASSLTGTVNTEAFF.

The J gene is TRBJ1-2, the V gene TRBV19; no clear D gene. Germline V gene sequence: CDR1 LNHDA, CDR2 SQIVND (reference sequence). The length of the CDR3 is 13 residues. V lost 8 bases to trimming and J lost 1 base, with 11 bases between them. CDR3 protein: CASAGQSNYGYTF. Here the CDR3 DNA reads TGTGCCAGTGCCGGGCAGAGTAACTATGGCTACACCTTC.

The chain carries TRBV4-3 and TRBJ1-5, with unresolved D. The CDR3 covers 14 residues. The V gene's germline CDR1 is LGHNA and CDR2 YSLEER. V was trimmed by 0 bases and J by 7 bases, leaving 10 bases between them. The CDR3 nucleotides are TGCGCCAGCAGCCAAGATCGGGGAGGACAGCCCCAGCATTTT. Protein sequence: CASSQDRGGQPQHF.